The source of this TCR beta chain is a study of blood T cell repertoires in COVID-19. J was trimmed by 9 bases and V by 3 bases; bases with no gene match: 8. The V gene's germline CDR1 is GTSNPN and CDR2 SVGIG (reference sequence). This CDR3 is 14 amino acids long. Repertoires were generated with immunoSEQ multiplex PCR, while TCRdb's copy carries only in-frame clones and drops some. The table shows fewer than 450,000 clones, with 88% occurring only once. The TCR sequence derives from a middle-aged woman with acute COVID-19. The chain recombines TRBV30 with TRBJ2-6; 7 bases map to TRBD2. Sequencing was carried out using PBMCs or T cells enriched from blood (not recorded which). This chain's CDR3 is CAWRGWEGVNVLTF. The CDR3, as DNA: TGTGCCTGGAGAGGTTGGGAGGGCGTCAACGTCCTGACTTTC.